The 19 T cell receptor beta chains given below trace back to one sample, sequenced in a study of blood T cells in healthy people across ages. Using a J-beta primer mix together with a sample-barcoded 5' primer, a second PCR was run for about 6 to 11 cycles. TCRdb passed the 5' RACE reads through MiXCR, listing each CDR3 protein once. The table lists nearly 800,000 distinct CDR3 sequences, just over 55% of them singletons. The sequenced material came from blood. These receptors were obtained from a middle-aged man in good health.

The CDR3 coding sequence is TGTGCCAGCAGCTTAGCCACAACCTACGAGCAGTACTTC. Translated, it gives CASSLATTYEQYF. The chain has TRBV5-5 and TRBJ2-7; D unclear. V gave up 2 bases and J gave up 2 bases, with 8 bases separating them. The CDR3 extends over 13 amino acids. Germline V gives CDR1 SGHKS, CDR2 YYEKEE (reference sequence).

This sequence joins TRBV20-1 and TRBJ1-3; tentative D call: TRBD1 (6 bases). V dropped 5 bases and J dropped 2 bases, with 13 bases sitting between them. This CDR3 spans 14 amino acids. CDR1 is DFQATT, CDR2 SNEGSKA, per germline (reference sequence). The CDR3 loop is CSARRGQTGNTIYF. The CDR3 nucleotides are TGCAGTGCTCGACGCGGACAGACTGGAAACACCATATATTTT.

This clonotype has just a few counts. The CDR3, as DNA: TGTGCCACCAGCAGCCGAGCCTTGTTAAGCTCCTACGAGCAGTACTTC. Its translation is CATSSRALLSSYEQYF. This rearrangement joins TRBV15 to TRBJ2-7, with D unresolved. Germline-derived CDR1 and CDR2 are LNHNV and YYDKDF (reference sequence). CDR3 size: 16 residues. V was cut by 3 bases and J by 0 bases, with 15 bases left in between. The full variable domain, rest sourced from reference TRBV15 and TRBJ2-7, is DAMVIQNPRYQVTQFGKPVTLSCSQTLNHNVMYWYQQKSSQAPKLLFHYYDKDFNNEADTPDNFQSRRPNTSFCFLDIRSPGLGDTAMYLCATSSRALLSSYEQYFGPGTRLTVT.

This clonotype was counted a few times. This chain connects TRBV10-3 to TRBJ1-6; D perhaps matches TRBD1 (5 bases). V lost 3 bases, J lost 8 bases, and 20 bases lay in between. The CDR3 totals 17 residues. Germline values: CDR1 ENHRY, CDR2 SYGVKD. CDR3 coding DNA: TGTGCCATCAGTGAAGGAACCGGTTCAGGGAGTTATTCACCCCTCCACTTT. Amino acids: CAISEGTGSGSYSPLHF.

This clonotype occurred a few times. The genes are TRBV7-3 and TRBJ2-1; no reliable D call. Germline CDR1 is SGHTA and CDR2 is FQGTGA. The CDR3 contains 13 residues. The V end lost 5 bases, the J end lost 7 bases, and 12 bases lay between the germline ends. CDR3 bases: TGTGCCAGCAGCATGGAAAGGCAGAATGAGCAGTTCTTC. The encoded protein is CASSMERQNEQFF.

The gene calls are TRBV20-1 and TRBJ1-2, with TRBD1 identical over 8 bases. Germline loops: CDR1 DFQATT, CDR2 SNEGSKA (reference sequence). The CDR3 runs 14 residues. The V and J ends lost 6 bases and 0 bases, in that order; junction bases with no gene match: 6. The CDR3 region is CSAEDRETNYGYTF. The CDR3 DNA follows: TGCAGTGCAGAGGACAGGGAGACTAACTATGGCTACACCTTC.

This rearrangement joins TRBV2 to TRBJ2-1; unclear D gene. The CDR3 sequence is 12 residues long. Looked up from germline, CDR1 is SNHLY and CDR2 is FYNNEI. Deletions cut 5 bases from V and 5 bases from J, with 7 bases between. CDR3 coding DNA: TGTGCCAGCAGTCTACTGGACAATGAGCAGTTCTTC. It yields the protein CASSLLDNEQFF.

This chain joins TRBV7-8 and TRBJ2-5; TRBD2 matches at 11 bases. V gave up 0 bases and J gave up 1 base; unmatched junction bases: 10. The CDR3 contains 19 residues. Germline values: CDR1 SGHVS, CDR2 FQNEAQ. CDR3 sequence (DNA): TGTGCCAGCAGCTTAGCGCGGGTCACTAGCGGGAGAATCCAAGAGACCCAGTACTTC. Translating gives CASSLARVTSGRIQETQYF.

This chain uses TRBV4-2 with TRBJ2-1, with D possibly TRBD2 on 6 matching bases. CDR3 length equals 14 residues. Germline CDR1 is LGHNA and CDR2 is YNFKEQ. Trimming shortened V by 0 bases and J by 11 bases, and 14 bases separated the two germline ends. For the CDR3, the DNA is TGTGCCAGCAGCCAAGAAGGACGGGCGGGACAGCAGTTCTTC. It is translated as CASSQEGRAGQQFF.

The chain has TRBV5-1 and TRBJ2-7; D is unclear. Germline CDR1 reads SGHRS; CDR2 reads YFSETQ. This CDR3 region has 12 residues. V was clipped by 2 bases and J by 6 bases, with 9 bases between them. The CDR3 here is CASSFSTAEQYF. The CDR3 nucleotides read TGCGCCAGCAGCTTCTCGACGGCCGAGCAGTACTTC.

The CDR3 is CASGQAGKQETQYF. In DNA, the CDR3 is TGCGCCAGTGGTCAGGCGGGAAAACAAGAGACCCAGTACTTC. The chain couples TRBV5-1 to TRBJ2-5; D perhaps matches TRBD2 (6 bases). Germline assignment: CDR1 SGHRS and CDR2 YFSETQ. The CDR3 is made up of 14 amino acids. Trimming took off 8 bases at V and 2 bases at J, with 16 bases between the two ends.

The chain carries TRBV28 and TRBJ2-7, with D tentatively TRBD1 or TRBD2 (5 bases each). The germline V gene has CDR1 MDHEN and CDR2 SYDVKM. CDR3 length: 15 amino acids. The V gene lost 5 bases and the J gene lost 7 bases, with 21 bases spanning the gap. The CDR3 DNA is TGTGCCAGCAGTACCGCCGGGACCTCACTGGGGGAGCAGTACTTC. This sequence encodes CASSTAGTSLGEQYF.

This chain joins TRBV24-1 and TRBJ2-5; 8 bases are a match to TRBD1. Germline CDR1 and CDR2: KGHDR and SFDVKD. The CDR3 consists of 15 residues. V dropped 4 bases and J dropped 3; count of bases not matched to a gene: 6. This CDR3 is CATSDPGTGEETQYF. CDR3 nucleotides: TGTGCCACCAGTGACCCCGGGACAGGTGAAGAGACCCAGTACTTC.

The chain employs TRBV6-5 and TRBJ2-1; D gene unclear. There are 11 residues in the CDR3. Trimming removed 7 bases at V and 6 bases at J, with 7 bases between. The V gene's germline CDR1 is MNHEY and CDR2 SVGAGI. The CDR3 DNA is TGTGCCAGCAACTCCCTCAATGAGCAGTTCTTC. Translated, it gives CASNSLNEQFF.

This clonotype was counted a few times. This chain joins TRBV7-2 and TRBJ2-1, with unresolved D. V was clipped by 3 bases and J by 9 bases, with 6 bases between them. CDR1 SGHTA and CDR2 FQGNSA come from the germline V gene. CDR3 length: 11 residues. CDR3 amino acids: CASSLNVEQFF. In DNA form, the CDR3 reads TGTGCCAGCAGCTTGAATGTTGAGCAGTTCTTC.

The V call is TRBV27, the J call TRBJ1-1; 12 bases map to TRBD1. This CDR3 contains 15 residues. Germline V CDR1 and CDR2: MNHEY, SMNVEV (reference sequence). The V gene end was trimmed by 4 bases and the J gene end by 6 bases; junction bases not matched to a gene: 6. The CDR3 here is CASSSPGQGAPEAFF. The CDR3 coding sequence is TGTGCCAGCAGTTCCCCGGGACAGGGGGCCCCTGAAGCTTTCTTT.

CDR3 nucleotides: TGTGCCAGCAGCGATAGCGGGAGGGACAATGAGCAGTTCTTC. Its translation: CASSDSGRDNEQFF. This chain connects TRBV7-2 to TRBJ2-1; 11 nucleotides agree with TRBD2. Trimming at V came to 5 bases and at J to 5 bases, leaving 2 bases not matched to a gene. The CDR3 extends over 14 amino acids. Germline assignment: CDR1 SGHTA and CDR2 FQGNSA.

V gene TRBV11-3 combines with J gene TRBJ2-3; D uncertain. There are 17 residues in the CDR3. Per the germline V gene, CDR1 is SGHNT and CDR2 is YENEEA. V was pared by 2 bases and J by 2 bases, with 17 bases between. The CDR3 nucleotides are TGTGCCAGCAGCTTATTGGAAGCGATCGGTTCCACAGATACGCAGTATTTT. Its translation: CASSLLEAIGSTDTQYF.

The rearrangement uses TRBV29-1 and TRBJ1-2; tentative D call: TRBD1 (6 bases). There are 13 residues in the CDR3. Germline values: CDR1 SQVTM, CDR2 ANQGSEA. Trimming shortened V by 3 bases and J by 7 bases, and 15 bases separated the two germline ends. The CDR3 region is CSVETTGTGGYTF. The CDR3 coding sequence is TGCAGCGTTGAGACAACAGGGACCGGTGGCTACACCTTC.